Presented here are 21 T cell receptor beta chains from one specimen sequenced in a study of persistence of HIV-infected CD4 T cells (TCRdb year 2020). The immunoSEQ hsTCRB assay version 4, run in survey mode, was used to sequence TCRbeta repertoires from genomic DNA. The source is immuneACCESS, and TCRdb retained only in-frame sequences with V and J called. Part of the clones is not carried over; for the studies checked, unresolved V genes explain less than half of this, and the remainder is unexplained. Here the sample has around 7,500 clones; under 80% occur a single time. The ten most abundant clones make up roughly 20% of the sample. Antigens for these TCRs are unknown. The treatment or condition label here, explained by the study, means: suppressive antiretroviral therapy. Lysates of CMV-infected fibroblasts at roughly 10 ug/mL were used to stimulate the cells. Sorting of responding CD4+ T cells was based on upregulation of both CD40 ligand and CD69.

Source: CD4+ T cells sorted from PBMCs after 18-hour stimulation, taken from a patient who received antiretroviral therapy. The cell subset or site label here, explained by the study, means: CD40L+CD69+ CD4 T cells responding to CMV lysate. The origin of the receptors is an adult man with HIV who was CMV-seropositive.

This clone showed up just a few times. The rearrangement uses TRBV6-5 and TRBJ2-6; no clear D gene. The CDR3 sequence is 14 residues long. The V and J ends lost 6 bases and 0 bases respectively, with 6 bases between them. Germline V gene lookup returns CDR1 MNHEY and CDR2 SVGAGI. This chain's CDR3 is CASSSSSGANVLTF. The CDR3 region has the DNA TGTGCCAGCAGCTCGAGCTCTGGGGCCAACGTCCTGACTTTC.

In its sample, this clone was seen a few times. The chain joins TRBV5-1 to TRBJ1-1; the D is unclear. The CDR3 runs 15 residues. Between the trimmed V and J ends, which lost 0 bases and 5 bases, there was a span of 14 bases. Germline V gene sequence: CDR1 SGHRS, CDR2 YFSETQ. CDR3 in DNA: TGCGCCAGCAGCTTGGAAGGGTTCTCCAGGACTGAAGCTTTCTTT. Its translation is CASSLEGFSRTEAFF.

There are a few counts of this clone. Within the sample, other DNA sequences also encode this same CDR3. The chain is built from TRBV5-1 and TRBJ1-1, with 7 bases aligning to TRBD1. The V and J ends lost 5 bases and 5 bases, in that order; junction bases with no gene match: 3. The CDR3 loop spans 12 amino acids. The germline CDR1 and CDR2 sequences are SGHRS and YFSETQ. The chain's CDR3 is CASRRGQTEAFF. The DNA for the CDR3 is TGCGCCAGCAGAAGGGGGCAAACTGAAGCTTTCTTT.

The gene calls are TRBV19 and TRBJ1-2; unclear D gene. The CDR3 runs to 14 residues. Trimming removed 2 bases at V and 2 bases at J, with 9 bases between. The germline V gene has CDR1 LNHDA and CDR2 SQIVND (reference sequence). The CDR3 spells CASSIMAENYGYTF. The CDR3 DNA sequence: TGTGCCAGTAGTATAATGGCAGAGAACTATGGCTACACCTTC.

The V call is TRBV4-3, the J call TRBJ2-2, with no clear D. CDR3 length equals 13 residues. Trimming left V 0 bases short and J 6 bases short, with 5 bases between. Germline V CDR1 and CDR2: LGHNA, YSLEER. CDR3 region: CASSQEYPGELFF. The CDR3 DNA reads as TGCGCCAGCAGCCAAGAGTATCCCGGGGAGCTGTTTTTT.

In this sample, this clone is medium-sized. The same CDR3 is also encoded by other DNA sequences in this sample. The CDR3, as DNA: TGTGCCAGTAGTAAGGGGCAGCAGAACACCGGGGAGCTGTTTTTT. Its protein product is CASSKGQQNTGELFF. This chain joins TRBV19 and TRBJ2-2; D perhaps matches TRBD1 (5 bases). Germline V gene data show CDR1 as LNHDA and CDR2 as SQIVND (reference sequence). Trimming removed 4 bases from V and 1 base from J, with 10 bases in between. CDR3 length: 15 residues.

By share, this clone counts as medium-sized. This rearrangement joins TRBV6-6 to TRBJ1-5; D unclear. Trimming took 10 bases from V and 0 from J, leaving 16 bases between them. Looked up from germline, CDR1 is MNHNY and CDR2 is SVGAGI (reference sequence). The CDR3 loop spans 15 amino acids. CDR3: CATPEPTGSNQPQHF. CDR3 in DNA: TGTGCCACCCCCGAACCGACTGGTAGCAATCAGCCCCAGCATTTT.

This chain connects TRBV7-2 to TRBJ2-3; tentatively, D is TRBD2 (6 bases). Germline V CDR1 and CDR2: SGHTA, FQGNSA. The CDR3 consists of 15 residues. Trimming took 4 bases from V and 6 from J, leaving 17 bases between them. The CDR3 DNA reads TGTGCCAGCAGCTCCACATGGAGGGACGGGGATACGCAGTATTTT. Translating it yields CASSSTWRDGDTQYF.

The chain couples TRBV20-1 to TRBJ1-5, with D hard to call. Germline values: CDR1 DFQATT, CDR2 SNEGSKA (reference sequence). The CDR3 sequence is 14 residues long. Trimming shortened V by 4 bases and J by 1 base, and 11 bases separated the two germline ends. CDR3 loop: CSAIDGLSNQPQHF. The CDR3 bases are TGCAGTGCTATTGACGGTCTAAGCAATCAGCCCCAGCATTTT.

By share, this clone counts as medium-sized. The chain links TRBV18 to TRBJ1-1; 7 bases match TRBD1. The CDR3 has 15 amino acids. V lost 1 base, J lost 1 base, and 3 bases stayed unmatched. The germline V gene encodes CDR1 KGHSH and CDR2 LQKENI. CDR3 nucleotides: TGTGCCAGCTCACCACGGGACAGTGGGAACACTGAAGCTTTCTTT. The encoded protein is CASSPRDSGNTEAFF. The full variable domain, rest sourced from reference TRBV18 and TRBJ1-1, is NAGVMQNPRHLVRRRGQEARLRCSPMKGHSHVYWYRQLPEEGLKFMVYLQKENIIDESGMPKERFSAEFPKEGPSILRIQQVVRGDSAAYFCASSPRDSGNTEAFFGQGTRLTVV.

The rearrangement joins TRBV9 to TRBJ1-3; no reliable D call. Germline assignment: CDR1 SGDLS and CDR2 YYNGEE. This CDR3 has 13 amino acids. Trimming took off 4 bases at V and 8 bases at J, with 13 bases between the two ends. CDR3 bases: TGTGCCAGCAGCCCAACCAGAGAGGACACCATATATTTT. This translates into CASSPTREDTIYF.

V and J are TRBV6-6 and TRBJ1-5, with no clear D. CDR3 length: 14 residues. Germline V lookup: CDR1 MNHNY, CDR2 SVGAGI (reference sequence). V was clipped by 2 bases and J by 0 bases, with 5 bases between them. The CDR3: CASSYLDSNQPQHF. DNA for the CDR3: TGTGCCAGCAGTTACCTTGATAGCAATCAGCCCCAGCATTTT.

This chain's CDR3 is CASRRAEAFF. The CDR3 bases are TGTGCCAGCCGCAGGGCCGAAGCTTTCTTT. The chain carries TRBV6-9 and TRBJ1-1, with D perhaps TRBD1 (5 bases). The CDR3 runs 10 residues. The germline V gene encodes CDR1 MNHGY and CDR2 SVAAGI. V lost 8 bases and J 8 bases, leaving 9 bases between the germline ends.

This CDR3 is CAFRIDSGANVLTF. The CDR3 DNA sequence: TGTGCCTTCCGGATTGACTCTGGGGCCAACGTCCTGACTTTC. V usage is TRBV6-5 and J usage is TRBJ2-6; no clear D. V dropped 11 bases and J dropped 0 bases, with 11 bases sitting between them. Germline CDR1 is MNHEY and CDR2 is SVGAGI. This CDR3 is built from 14 residues.

The chain combines TRBV18 with TRBJ1-3, with D possibly TRBD1 on 5 matching bases. Per germline, CDR1 KGHSH and CDR2 LQKENI. Trimming took off 3 bases at V and 0 bases at J, with 12 bases between the two ends. CDR3 length: 16 amino acids. CDR3 in amino acids: CASSPYTQVSGNTIYF. The CDR3 coding sequence is TGTGCCAGCTCACCGTATACACAGGTCTCTGGAAACACCATATATTTT.

The rearrangement links TRBV6-5 to TRBJ1-1; D not resolved. Germline V gene data show CDR1 as MNHEY and CDR2 as SVGAGI. The ends were cut back, 8 bases at V and 1 base at J, with 8 bases in the middle. This CDR3 is 12 amino acids long. The CDR3 is CASGFANTEAFF. The CDR3 DNA sequence: TGTGCCAGCGGGTTCGCGAACACTGAAGCTTTCTTT.

The chain couples TRBV19 to TRBJ2-1, with no clear D. The CDR3 is 14 residues long. V shed 0 bases and J shed 11 bases, with 14 bases lying between them. In germline, CDR1 is LNHDA, CDR2 SQIVND (reference sequence). CDR3 protein: CASSIDQNVDKQFF. As DNA, the CDR3 is TGTGCCAGTAGTATAGATCAGAATGTCGATAAGCAGTTCTTC.

Turning to this clone: Given a much more abundant clone one base away, this may be a read error. The sample contains more than one DNA sequence encoding this CDR3. The V and J genes are TRBV9 and TRBJ2-5; D is perhaps TRBD1 (6 bases). Between the trimmed V and J ends, which lost 0 bases and 5 bases, there was a span of 8 bases. Germline loops: CDR1 SGDLS, CDR2 YYNGEE. The CDR3 has 13 amino acids. This CDR3 reads CASSVARGETQYF. DNA for the CDR3: TGTGCCAGCAGCGTAGCCAGGGGTGAGACCCAGTACTTC.

The V and J genes are TRBV9 and TRBJ1-3, with no clear D. The CDR3 is 12 residues long. With 2 bases removed from V and 4 bases from J, the gap between germline ends came to 4 bases. From germline, CDR1 is SGDLS and CDR2 YYNGEE. The CDR3 is CASSVPGNTIYF. The CDR3 DNA reads TGTGCCAGCAGCGTCCCGGGAAACACCATATATTTT.

This clone is categorized as large. The chain carries TRBV19 and TRBJ2-1; TRBD2 matches 7 bases. Trimming at V came to 0 bases and at J to 5 bases, leaving 10 bases not matched to a gene. The germline V gene encodes CDR1 LNHDA and CDR2 SQIVND (reference sequence). This CDR3 is 17 amino acids long. This CDR3 is CASSIDHASGLNNEQFF. CDR3 bases: TGTGCCAGTAGTATAGACCACGCTAGCGGACTAAACAATGAGCAGTTCTTC.

In this sample, this clone turned up once. The gene calls are TRBV6-5 and TRBJ1-5; the D is unclear. Between the trimmed V and J ends, which lost 0 bases and 3 bases, there was a span of 6 bases. Per germline, CDR1 MNHEY and CDR2 SVGAGI. This CDR3 is built from 14 residues. The CDR3 spells CASSYSSTNQPQHF. DNA of the CDR3: TGTGCCAGCAGTTACTCATCGACCAATCAGCCCCAGCATTTT.